A selection of T cell receptor beta chains follows, all from one sample in a study of blood T cells in healthy people across ages. A single record per CDR3 protein comes from TCRdb applying MiXCR to the 5' RACE reads. The repertoire holds 540,000 or so distinct CDR3 sequences, with less than 25% as singletons. These sequences were also reported in another study, on T cells of mothers and their children.

The sequencing input was blood. Source of these receptors: a boy younger than 18 in good health. Both conserved end residues are part of each CDR3. D genes are given only for firm matches. Size tells how often a clone was seen (once, few, many) or the class of an expanded clone, and some rows leave it out.

D gene	clone size	V gene	J gene	CDR3 DNA	CDR3 protein
.	.	TRBV20-1	TRBJ2-6	TGCAGTGCTAGAGATCGAAGAGGCCAGTCTGGGGCCAACGTCCTGACTTTC	CSARDRRGQSGANVLTF
.	.	TRBV28	TRBJ2-5	TGTGCCAGCCTAAGTAAGGGTTTTGAGACCCAGTACTTC	CASLSKGFETQYF
TRBD1	.	TRBV20-1	TRBJ2-4	TGCAGTGCTAGAGATCAGGGGGTGACCAAAAACATTCAGTACTTC	CSARDQGVTKNIQYF
TRBD1	few	TRBV5-5	TRBJ2-4	TGTGCCAGCAGCTTGGTGCAGGGGGAGGCCAAAAACATTCAGTACTTC	CASSLVQGEAKNIQYF
.	few	TRBV5-1	TRBJ1-1	TGCGCCAGCAGCTTGCTGCAGGGTAACACTGAAGCTTTCTTT	CASSLLQGNTEAFF
TRBD2	few	TRBV4-1	TRBJ2-5	TGCGCCAGCAGCCAAGATCGGCTAGCGGGGATCCAAGAGACCCAGTACTTC	CASSQDRLAGIQETQYF
TRBD1	once	TRBV5-6	TRBJ2-3	TGTGCCAGCAGCGGGGACAGGGCAACAGATACGCAGTATTTT	CASSGDRATDTQYF
.	.	TRBV18	TRBJ2-5	TGTGCCAGCTCACTCCAGCGTGGGGAGACCCAGTACTTC	CASSLQRGETQYF
.	few	TRBV9	TRBJ2-7	TGTGCCAGCAGCATGACAGGACTTAGCTCCTACGAGCAGTACTTC	CASSMTGLSSYEQYF
.	.	TRBV3-1	TRBJ2-1	TGTGCCAGCAGCCAAGTTTACTCGGAGGGCGAGACCCAGTGCTTC	CASSQVYSEGETQCF
TRBD1	many	TRBV20-1	TRBJ2-5	TGCAGTGCTGGCGGGACAGGCCAAGAGACCCAGTACTTC	CSAGGTGQETQYF
.	.	TRBV28	TRBJ2-5	TGTGCCTGCCGGTCGGGCGAGACCCAGTACTTC	CACRSGETQYF
.	.	TRBV29-1	TRBJ1-2	TGCACTACCACTAGGTCCAACTATGGCTACACCTTC	CTTTRSNYGYTF
TRBD2	many	TRBV4-1	TRBJ2-2	TGCGCCAGCAGCCATAGGGCTAGCGGGGGGACCGGGGAGCTGTTTTTT	CASSHRASGGTGELFF
TRBD2	many	TRBV5-1	TRBJ2-5	TGCGCCAGCAGCTTGGGGACTAGCGAAGAGACCCAGTACTTC	CASSLGTSEETQYF
.	.	TRBV3-1	TRBJ2-5	TGTGCCAGCAGCCGCAACAAGACCCAGTACTTC	CASSRNKTQYF
TRBD2	many	TRBV28	TRBJ2-3	TGTGCCAGCAGTCAATCAGCGGGAGGGCCGTCATCTGATACGCAGTATTTT	CASSQSAGGPSSDTQYF
.	few	TRBV7-9	TRBJ1-2	TGTGCCAGCAGGCGGGACAACGCTAACTATGGCTACACCTTC	CASRRDNANYGYTF
.	few	TRBV5-1	TRBJ2-5	TGCGCCACCAGGGACGGCTACCAAGAGACCCAGTACTTC	CATRDGYQETQYF
TRBD1	few	TRBV24-1	TRBJ2-1	TGTGCCACCAGTGATCCTCACAGGGAGGGACAGGGGGCCCATGAGCAGTTCTTC	CATSDPHREGQGAHEQFF
.	.	TRBV4-1	TRBJ2-2	TGCGCCAGCAGAGCAACAGGGAGTAGTGGGGAGCTGTTTTTT	CASRATGSSGELFF
.	.	TRBV25-1	TRBJ2-1	TGTGCCAGCAGTGGACGTATCAGCGGCACTTACAATGAGCAGTTCTTC	CASSGRISGTYNEQFF
.	.	TRBV11-2	TRBJ2-1	TGTGCCAGCAGCTTAATCAGTTCCTACAATGAGCAGTTCTTC	CASSLISSYNEQFF
.	.	TRBV7-9	TRBJ1-4	TGTGCCAGCAGCTTAGTGCGGGGGCGTAATGAAAAACTGTTTTTT	CASSLVRGRNEKLFF
TRBD2	.	TRBV7-6	TRBJ2-7	TGTGCCAGCAGCTTAGGTGCTAGCGGGCTTGACTACGAGCAGTACTTC	CASSLGASGLDYEQYF
TRBD1	.	TRBV30	TRBJ1-1	TGTGCCTGGAGTCAGGACAGGGAGAGGACTGAAGCTTTCTTT	CAWSQDRERTEAFF
.	few	TRBV3-1	TRBJ1-1	TGTGCCAGCAGCCAAGATTTCGGTGGGGGGAACACTGAAGCTTTCTTT	CASSQDFGGGNTEAFF
.	.	TRBV12-3/TRBV12-4	TRBJ1-5	TGTGCCAGCAGTTTGATTGCCGAAGCCCATCAGCCCCAGCATTTT	CASSLIAEAHQPQHF
.	few	TRBV6-4	TRBJ2-1	TGTGCCAGCAGCCCGGGACAACACAATGAGCAGTTCTTC	CASSPGQHNEQFF
TRBD2	few	TRBV20-1	TRBJ2-1	TGCAGTGCTAGATCCGCGGGGGGAATGGATGAGCAGTTCTTC	CSARSAGGMDEQFF
TRBD1	few	TRBV6-6	TRBJ1-1	TGTGCCAGCAGTTCTCTCGACAGGGGGAACACTGAAGCTTTCTTT	CASSSLDRGNTEAFF
.	.	TRBV28	TRBJ2-1	TGTGCCAGCAAGGCGACAGATTACAATGAGCAGTTCTTC	CASKATDYNEQFF
.	.	TRBV5-1	TRBJ2-5	TGCGCCATCAGCCTAGAAGGGCAAGAGACCCAGTACTTC	CAISLEGQETQYF
.	.	TRBV7-9	TRBJ1-1	TGTGCCAGCAGCCTAAGCGGGGGCATTGAAGCTTTCTTT	CASSLSGGIEAFF
TRBD1	.	TRBV7-2	TRBJ2-2	TGTGCCAGCAGCTTGTTGGGGGCAGGGGGTGACGGGGAGCTGTTTTTT	CASSLLGAGGDGELFF
.	few	TRBV9	TRBJ2-1	TGTGCCAGCAGCTCCCTGGGGGGAACCTACAATGAGCAGTTCTTC	CASSSLGGTYNEQFF
.	.	TRBV27	TRBJ2-1	TGTGCCAGCAGTGGTGGGTTCAATGAGCAGTTCTTC	CASSGGFNEQFF
.	.	TRBV7-2	TRBJ2-3	TGTGCCAGCAGCTTAGTTCCGCAGTTGAGGGCCCCTAGCACAGATACGCAGTATTTT	CASSLVPQLRAPSTDTQYF
.	.	TRBV9	TRBJ2-1	TGTGCCAGCAGCGTAGAAGGGACATCAGACAATGAGCAGTTCTTC	CASSVEGTSDNEQFF
TRBD1	few	TRBV11-2	TRBJ2-2	TGTGCCAGCAGCAACAGACAGGGGATAGACCCCGGGGAGCTGTTTTTT	CASSNRQGIDPGELFF
.	.	TRBV7-3	TRBJ2-3	TGTACCAGCAGCTGCGGGACGGGGACGCAGTATTTT	CTSSCGTGTQYF
.	few	TRBV11-1	TRBJ2-2	TGTGCCAGCAGCTTTGACGGAGGCCGCTCGGACACCGGGGAGCTGTTTTTT	CASSFDGGRSDTGELFF
TRBD2	few	TRBV5-1	TRBJ2-1	TGCGCCAGCAGCTTTCGGGGACTAGACAATGAGCAGTTCTTC	CASSFRGLDNEQFF
.	.	TRBV7-9	TRBJ1-4	TGTGCCAGCAGCGCTCTGAATCCAGGGTACGAAAAACTGTTTTTT	CASSALNPGYEKLFF
.	.	TRBV29-1	TRBJ2-7	TGCAGCGTTGTGCGGCCCCTCGCCTACGAGCAGTACTTC	CSVVRPLAYEQYF
.	.	TRBV5-5	TRBJ2-7	TGTGCCAGCAGCTTTCGGGCCGAGCAGTACTTC	CASSFRAEQYF
.	.	TRBV5-1	TRBJ2-3	TGCGCCAGCAGCTTAGCGGAGATTAGCACAGATACGCAGTATTTT	CASSLAEISTDTQYF
TRBD1	.	TRBV7-2	TRBJ1-4	TGTGCCAGCACCCCGGACAGGGCTAATGAAAAACTGTTTTTT	CASTPDRANEKLFF
TRBD2	.	TRBV9	TRBJ2-5	TGTGCCAGCAGCCCCGGACTAGCGGAGTTACAAGAGACCCAGTACTTC	CASSPGLAELQETQYF
.	.	TRBV28	TRBJ2-7	TGTGCCAGTACCCGTCCGCTTACCTACGAGCAGTACTTC	CASTRPLTYEQYF
.	few	TRBV28	TRBJ2-7	TGTGCCAGCAGTTTTACGGAGGCGACCTACGAGCAGTACTTC	CASSFTEATYEQYF
.	.	TRBV4-3	TRBJ2-7	TGCGCCAGCAGCCAAGACGTCCTAGGAAGTGCCTACGAGCAGTACTTC	CASSQDVLGSAYEQYF
TRBD2	.	TRBV9	TRBJ2-7	TGTGCCAGCAGCCCAGCGGGGGGGGTCTACGAGCAGTACTTC	CASSPAGGVYEQYF